The 2 T cell receptor beta chains reported below all come from one sample, sequenced in a study of T cell responses to AZD1222 COVID-19 vaccine (dated by TCRdb to the early 2020s). The library was made by the immunoSEQ multiplex PCR assay. TCRdb mirrors the immuneACCESS table, restricted to in-frame sequences. Some clones are absent from its copies; in checked studies, under half trace to an unresolved V gene, and the reason for the others is unknown. The sample table shows 150,000 or so clones, and about 90% are seen once. Roughly 1.4% of the sample lies in the top ten. Taken with the paper, the label for time point translates to: about 28 days (+/-7) after the second vaccine dose. This specimen was peripheral blood, taken 28 days after the second AZD1222 dose. These receptors all stem from an adult who received the AZD1222 COVID-19 vaccine.

The CDR3 DNA reads TGCAGCGTTGGGGGCCAGGGTTGGCCTTCTGACAATGAGCAGTTCTTC. Translated: CSVGGQGWPSDNEQFF. This chain joins TRBV29-1 and TRBJ2-1, with a possible D match to TRBD1 (5 bases). The germline gives CDR1 SQVTM, CDR2 ANQGSEA. The CDR3 covers 16 residues. The V gene lost 4 bases and the J gene lost 5 bases, with 21 bases spanning the gap.

The chain links TRBV5-1 to TRBJ1-6; D gene unclear. CDR1 is SGHRS, CDR2 YFSETQ, per germline. The CDR3 sequence is 16 residues long. Trimming took 4 bases from V and 0 from J, leaving 11 bases between them. CDR3 sequence: CASSPGPYSYNSPLHF. In nucleotides, the CDR3 is TGCGCCAGCAGCCCCGGGCCCTACTCCTATAATTCACCCCTCCACTTT.